The rows below give T cell receptor beta chains drawn from one sample of a study of metastatic and nonmetastatic thyroid tumors. TCRdb ran MiXCR on the PCR reads. The table records some 20,000 clones, more than 35% of them present only once. Sample: tumor tissue. Receptor source: a female donor with papillary thyroid cancer or a benign thyroid nodule (not recorded which). Some clones in this sample may be carry-over from other donors' samples. Each CDR3 is given with its conserved first and last residue. Size is omitted from some rows. Given values are once, few, many or a class for expanded clones.

size,V,CDR3
-,TRBV9,CASSGQGRINSPLHF
-,TRBV30,CAWIWDRNSEAFF
-,TRBV6-5,CASSYSRGDEQFF
-,TRBV6-2/TRBV6-3,CASSYSGTSGGMDTGELFF
few,TRBV10-1,CASSESLPDTQYF
-,TRBV20-1,CSATSGPTYEQYF
-,TRBV20-1,CSARDRGGGDTQYF
-,TRBV6-1,CASSEGLGRLIRGQYF
few,TRBV10-2,CASSEWGLAGPPWEQYF
-,TRBV5-1,CASSPEGTTPPGYGYTF
-,TRBV5-1,CASSPLAGSSYEQYF
few,TRBV12-3/TRBV12-4,CASSIGSNQPQHF
few,TRBV9,CASSVQGEQYF
once,TRBV5-5,CASSQNTGTGGELFF
few,TRBV6-1,CASSAATLYTF
-,TRBV5-5,CASSGDRRNSPLHF
-,TRBV6-1,CASPGSTSGSYEQYF
few,TRBV27,CASSLGGAGTGELFF
few,TRBV6-1,CASRRTGFYEQYF
-,TRBV11-2,CASSLSEGTDTQYF
-,TRBV10-2,CASRPGLSVQETQYF
-,TRBV4-1,CASSQPSGGSGELFF
-,TRBV5-1,CASIRDRGYEQYF
-,TRBV6-2/TRBV6-3,CASSYSWGAGDGYTF